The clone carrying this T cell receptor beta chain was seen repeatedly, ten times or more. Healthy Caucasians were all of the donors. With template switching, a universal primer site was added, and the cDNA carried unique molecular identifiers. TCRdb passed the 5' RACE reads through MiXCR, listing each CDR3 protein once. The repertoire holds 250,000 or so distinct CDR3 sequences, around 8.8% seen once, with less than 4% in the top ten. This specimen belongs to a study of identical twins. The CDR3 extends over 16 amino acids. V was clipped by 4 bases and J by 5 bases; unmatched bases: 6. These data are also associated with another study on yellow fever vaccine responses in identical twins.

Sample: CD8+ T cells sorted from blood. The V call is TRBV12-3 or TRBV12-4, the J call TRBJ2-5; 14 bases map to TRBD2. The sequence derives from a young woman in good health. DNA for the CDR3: TGTGCCAGCAGTTCCGGGACTAGCGGGAGATGGGAGACCCAGTACTTC. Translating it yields CASSSGTSGRWETQYF.